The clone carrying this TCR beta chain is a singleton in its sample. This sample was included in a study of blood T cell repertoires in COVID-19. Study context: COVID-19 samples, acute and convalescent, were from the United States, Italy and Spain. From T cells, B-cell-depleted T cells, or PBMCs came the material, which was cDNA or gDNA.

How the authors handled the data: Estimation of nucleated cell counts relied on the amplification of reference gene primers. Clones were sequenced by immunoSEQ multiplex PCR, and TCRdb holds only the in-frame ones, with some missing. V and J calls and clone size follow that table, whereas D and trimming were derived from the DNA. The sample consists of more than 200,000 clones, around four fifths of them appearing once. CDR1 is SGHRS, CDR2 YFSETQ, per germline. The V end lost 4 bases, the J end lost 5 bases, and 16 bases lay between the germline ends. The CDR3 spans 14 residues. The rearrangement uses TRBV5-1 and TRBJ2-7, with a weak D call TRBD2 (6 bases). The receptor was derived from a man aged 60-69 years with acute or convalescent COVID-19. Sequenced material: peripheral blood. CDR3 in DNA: TGCGCCAGCAGCAGGACTACCACGACGCACGAGCAGTACTTC. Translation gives CASSRTTTTHEQYF.